This note documents a single T cell receptor (beta chain) sequence. Its antigen target is currently unknown. Via the germline V gene, CDR1 is MNHEY and CDR2 SVGAGI. Counted from cysteine to phenylalanine, this CDR3 has 16 amino acids. The DNA is unrecorded. The record originates from a study of T cells expressing NK-cell markers (dated by TCRdb to 2019 to 2021). About the full investigation: In sorted CD3+CD56+NKG2C+, CD3+CD56+NKG2C- and CD3+CD56-NKG2C+ T-cell subsets from about 8 donors, TCR beta-chain repertoires were profiled. Among the eight sequenced donors, seven were HCMV-seropositive and one was HCMV-seronegative. The eight sequenced donors were randomly selected healthy volunteers, three men and five women. Libraries were sequenced as 2 x 150 bp reads on Illumina HiSeq 2000/2500, MiSeq or NextSeq. What the authors observed across the whole study: In over five donors, the dominant CD3+CD56+NKG2C+ clonotypes were found to rank among the top 10 CD8+ clonotypes and to make up about 1.0-7.5% of CD8+ T cells. Those dominant clonotypes were again the most abundant among CD3+CD56-NKG2C+ cells in a few donors, at roughly 25-60.1%. Whether the expanded NKG2C-expressing T cell clones were specific for HCMV antigens was left unclear.

TCRdb lists the instrument as Illumina HiSeq 2000. 5'RACE template switching, by which a universal primer site and unique molecular identifiers were added, was used to make TCR beta cDNA libraries. Synthesis of cDNA was primed from the TCR beta constant segment and was followed by two consecutive PCR amplification steps. Per the original workflow: Reads were demultiplexed and grouped by UMI with MIGEC, and clonotypes were assembled and quantified with MiTCR. To exclude erroneous sequences, any TCR cDNA sequence not supported by at least two reads was discarded. Downstream repertoire analysis used the tcR package, and clonotypes were matched across fractions by CDR3 nucleotide sequence plus V segment. VDJmatch was used to annotate antigen specificity against VDJdb, with one amino acid substitution in CDR3 allowed. Each CDR3 protein sequence appears as one entry after TCRdb reprocessed the reads, and no DNA is included. For this entry, the V and J calls and clone size follow TCRdb and not the study's own pipeline. The sample has a few hundred thousand distinct CDR3 sequences on record. The ten largest make up around 0.42% of the sample.

To determine HCMV serostatus, a commercial ELISA kit was used to detect HCMV-specific IgG in serum. Peripheral blood mononuclear cells were isolated from blood by Ficoll density gradient centrifugation. Sequenced sample: blood T cells: a sorted CD56 or NKG2C T cell subset, CD4+ or CD8+ T cells, or bulk PBMC T cells (not recorded which). The receptor comes from a man in his late teens or twenties in good health. Donor details come from another sample of the same person, matched by shared clones. The V gene is TRBV6-5 and the J gene is TRBJ2-3; TCRdb indicates TRBD1, and absent DNA this call remains unverified. The CDR3: CASSYSRLLGPHTQYF.